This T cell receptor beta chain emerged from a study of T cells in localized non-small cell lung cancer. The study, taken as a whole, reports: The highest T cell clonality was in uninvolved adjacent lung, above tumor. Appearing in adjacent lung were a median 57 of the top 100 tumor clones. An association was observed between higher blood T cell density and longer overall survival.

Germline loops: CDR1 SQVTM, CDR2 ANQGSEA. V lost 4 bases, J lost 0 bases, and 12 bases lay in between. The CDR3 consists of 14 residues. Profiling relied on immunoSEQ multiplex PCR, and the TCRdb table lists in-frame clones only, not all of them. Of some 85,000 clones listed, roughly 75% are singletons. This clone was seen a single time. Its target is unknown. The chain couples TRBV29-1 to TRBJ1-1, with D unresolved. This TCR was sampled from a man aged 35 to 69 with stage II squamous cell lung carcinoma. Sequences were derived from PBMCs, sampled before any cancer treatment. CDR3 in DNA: TGCAGCGTTGCGTCCCAACAAATGAACACTGAAGCTTTCTTT. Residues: CSVASQQMNTEAFF.